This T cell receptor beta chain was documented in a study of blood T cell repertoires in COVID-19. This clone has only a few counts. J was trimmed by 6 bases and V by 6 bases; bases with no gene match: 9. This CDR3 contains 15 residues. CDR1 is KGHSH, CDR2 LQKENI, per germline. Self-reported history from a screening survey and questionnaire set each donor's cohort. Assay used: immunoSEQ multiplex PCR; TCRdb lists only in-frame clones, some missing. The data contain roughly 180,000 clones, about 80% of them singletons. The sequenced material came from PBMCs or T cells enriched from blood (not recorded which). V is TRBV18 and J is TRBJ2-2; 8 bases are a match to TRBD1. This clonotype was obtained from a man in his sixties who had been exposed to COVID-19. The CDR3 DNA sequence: TGTGCCAGCTCCCTGGACAGGGAAAGGGCCGGGGAGCTGTTTTTT. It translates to CASSLDRERAGELFF.